The clone carrying this T cell receptor beta chain has only a few counts. Antigen specificity is unknown. Averaging approximately 110 mL, one heparinised blood draw came from each individual donor. Expressed TCRB transcripts were sequenced, since all the RNA that had been isolated was reverse transcribed. Assay: immunoSEQ multiplex PCR; the TCRdb copy retains only in-frame clones and omits some. The sample has about 250,000 clones; roughly an eighth are singletons. This sample was included in a study of beta chain features in type 1 diabetes. The wider study: In age, gender and cell yields, patients were similar to healthy donors. The study, taken as a whole, reports: It was not settled here whether HLA type affects TCRB rearrangement. Patients with type 1 diabetes showed fewer VDJ junction insertions and more deletions.

This clonotype was sampled from a woman aged 35 to 49 in good health. Sequenced: naive CD4+ T cells from blood.

The CDR3 region has the DNA TGTGCCAGCAGCTTACGGCTAGTTAGCAATGAGCAGTTCTTC. Translated: CASSLRLVSNEQFF. The chain carries TRBV11-3 and TRBJ2-1; D remains unclear. V gave up 2 bases and J gave up 6 bases, with 11 bases separating them. Germline V lookup: CDR1 SGHNT, CDR2 YENEEA. The CDR3 loop spans 14 amino acids.